The 11 T cell receptor beta chains in this list originate from one sample, sequenced in a study of blood T cell repertoires in COVID-19. Assay used: immunoSEQ multiplex PCR; TCRdb lists only in-frame clones, some missing. This table has under 200,000 clones, more than 75% appearing once. The material sequenced was peripheral blood. These receptors were obtained from a man aged 35-49 years with acute or convalescent COVID-19.

This clone has more than one count but fewer than ten. The rearrangement links TRBV2 to TRBJ1-5, with D hard to call. CDR1 and CDR2 (germline): SNHLY, FYNNEI. Trimming removed 8 bases from V and 0 bases from J, with 29 bases in between. The CDR3 has 20 residues. CDR3 residues: CASEGLRESRTEYSNQPQHF. The CDR3 region has the DNA TGTGCCAGCGAAGGCCTTAGGGAGAGTAGGACGGAGTATAGCAATCAGCCCCAGCATTTT.

This chain uses TRBV6-5 with TRBJ2-5; 7 bases line up with TRBD2. The CDR3 runs to 15 residues. CDR1 MNHEY and CDR2 SVGAGI come from the germline V gene. V shed 2 bases and J 4 bases; nucleotides not matched to a gene: 7. As DNA, the CDR3 is TGTGCCAGCAGTTACAGTCTAGCGGAAACAGAGACCCAGTACTTC. Residues: CASSYSLAETETQYF.

The genes are TRBV7-2 and TRBJ2-7, with TRBD1 identical over 9 bases. Germline CDR1 is SGHTA and CDR2 is FQGNSA. The CDR3 is made up of 14 amino acids. With 5 bases clipped from V and 3 bases from J, the junction kept 5 bases outside the gene matches. The CDR3 nucleotides read TGTGCCAGCAGCATCGACAGGGGGAGCTACGAGCAGTACTTC. Its protein product is CASSIDRGSYEQYF.

The gene calls are TRBV30 and TRBJ2-2; D gene ambiguous. The V gene's germline CDR1 is GTSNPN and CDR2 SVGIG (reference sequence). The CDR3 runs 13 residues. Trimming left V 1 base short and J 2 bases short, with 5 bases between. This CDR3 is CAWSGHNTGELFF. The CDR3 DNA is TGTGCCTGGAGTGGTCATAACACCGGGGAGCTGTTTTTT.

This clone was observed a handful of times. The genes are TRBV5-4 and TRBJ1-1, with 11 bases fitting TRBD1. The CDR3 is made up of 17 amino acids. CDR1 and CDR2 (germline): SGHNT, YYREEE (reference sequence). Unmatched junction bases numbered 7, after V lost 0 bases and J lost 3 bases. The CDR3 sequence: CASSLGGTGGAYTEAFF. The CDR3 DNA follows: TGTGCCAGCAGCTTGGGCGGGACAGGGGGGGCCTACACTGAAGCTTTCTTT.

The J gene is TRBJ2-1, the V gene TRBV7-6; D might be TRBD1 (5 bases). Germline V gene sequence: CDR1 SGHVS, CDR2 FNYEAQ. This CDR3 is 16 amino acids long. V dropped 7 bases and J dropped 0 bases, with 16 bases sitting between them. The CDR3 nucleotides are TGTGCCAGCATCGAACTGGCAGGGCCCTCCTACAATGAGCAGTTCTTC. Its translation is CASIELAGPSYNEQFF.

The chain couples TRBV27 to TRBJ2-3; 8 bases are a match to TRBD2. Germline lookup yields CDR1 MNHEY and CDR2 SMNVEV (reference sequence). This CDR3 region has 17 residues. The trim removed 0 bases at V and 2 bases at J, leaving 7 bases unmatched. CDR3 protein: CASSLSSLAGITDTQYF. The CDR3 DNA follows: TGTGCCAGCAGTTTATCAAGTTTAGCGGGAATCACAGATACGCAGTATTTT.

The chain recombines TRBV6-5 with TRBJ2-3; TRBD1 matches at 7 bases. With 7 bases clipped from V and 1 base from J, the junction kept 8 bases outside the gene matches. The CDR3 has 15 residues. The germline gives CDR1 MNHEY, CDR2 SVGAGI. For the CDR3, the DNA is TGTGCCAGCAATCCTAGACAGGGCGGCACAGATACGCAGTATTTT. Translating it yields CASNPRQGGTDTQYF.

The CDR3 DNA is TGTGCCAGCAGCCAAGGACAGGGATATGGCGGGAACACTGAAGCTTTCTTT. This encodes CASSQGQGYGGNTEAFF. The V gene is TRBV5-4, the J gene TRBJ1-1; 8 bases fit TRBD1. This CDR3 contains 17 residues. The V gene's germline CDR1 is SGHNT and CDR2 YYREEE (reference sequence). V lost 4 bases to trimming and J lost 1 base; unmatched junction nucleotides: 12.

This sequence joins TRBV7-2 and TRBJ1-1; no definite D call. The CDR3 consists of 15 residues. Deletions cut 5 bases from V and 0 bases from J, with 13 bases between. In germline, CDR1 is SGHTA, CDR2 FQGNSA. For the CDR3, the DNA is TGTGCCAGCAGCCCCCAGACACTTATGAACACTGAAGCTTTCTTT. This translates into CASSPQTLMNTEAFF.

This sequence joins TRBV24-1 and TRBJ1-1; 10 bases fit TRBD1. CDR1 is KGHDR, CDR2 SFDVKD, per germline. With 9 bases clipped from V and 12 bases from J, the junction kept 12 bases outside the gene matches. The CDR3 runs 13 residues. CDR3 in amino acids: CATSSEGTGVSFF. CDR3 bases: TGTGCCACCTCATCAGAAGGGACAGGGGTGTCTTTCTTT.